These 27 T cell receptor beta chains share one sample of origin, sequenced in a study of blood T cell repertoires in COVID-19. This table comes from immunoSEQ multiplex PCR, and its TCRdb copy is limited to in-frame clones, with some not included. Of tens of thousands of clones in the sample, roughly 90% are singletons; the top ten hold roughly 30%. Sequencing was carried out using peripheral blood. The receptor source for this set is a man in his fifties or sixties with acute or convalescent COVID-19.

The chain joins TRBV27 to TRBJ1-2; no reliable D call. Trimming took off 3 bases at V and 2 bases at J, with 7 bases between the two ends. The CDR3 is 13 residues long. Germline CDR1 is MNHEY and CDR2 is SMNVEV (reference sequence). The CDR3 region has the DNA TGTGCCAGCAGTTTTTCAGGAAACTATGGCTACACCTTC. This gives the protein CASSFSGNYGYTF.

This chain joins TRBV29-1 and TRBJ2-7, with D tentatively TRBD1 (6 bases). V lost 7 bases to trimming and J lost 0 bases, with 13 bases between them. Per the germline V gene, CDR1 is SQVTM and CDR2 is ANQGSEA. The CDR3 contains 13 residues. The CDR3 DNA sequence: TGCAGCGCTCGCATACAGGGCTCCTACGAGCAGTACTTC. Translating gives CSARIQGSYEQYF.

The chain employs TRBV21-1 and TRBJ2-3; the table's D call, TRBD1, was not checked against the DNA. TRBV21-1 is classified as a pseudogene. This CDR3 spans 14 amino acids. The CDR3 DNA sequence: TGTGCCAGCTTCCGCCGGGACAGGGGGATCGTCTTGTATTTT. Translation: CASFRRDRGIVLYF.

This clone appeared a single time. Here the CDR3 DNA reads TGCAGCGTCACAGGGGACGGGACCCAGTACTTC. Translated: CSVTGDGTQYF. The chain has TRBV29-1 and TRBJ2-5; 7 bases line up with TRBD1. The J segment lost 7 bases and the V segment lost 6 bases, leaving 5 bases of the junction unmatched. The CDR3 totals 11 residues. In germline, CDR1 is SQVTM, CDR2 ANQGSEA.

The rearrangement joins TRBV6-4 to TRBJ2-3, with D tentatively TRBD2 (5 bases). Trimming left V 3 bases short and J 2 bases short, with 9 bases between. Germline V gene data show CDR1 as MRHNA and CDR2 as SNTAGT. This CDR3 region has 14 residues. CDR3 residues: CASSDTGDTDTQYF. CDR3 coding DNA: TGTGCCAGCAGTGATACCGGGGACACAGATACGCAGTATTTT.

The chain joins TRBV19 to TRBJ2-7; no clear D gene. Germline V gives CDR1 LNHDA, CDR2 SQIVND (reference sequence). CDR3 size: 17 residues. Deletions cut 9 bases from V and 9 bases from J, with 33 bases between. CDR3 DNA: TGTGCCAGCTCCGACCAAACCGCCGGAGTCGTGATTTACCGGCAGTACTTC. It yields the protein CASSDQTAGVVIYRQYF.

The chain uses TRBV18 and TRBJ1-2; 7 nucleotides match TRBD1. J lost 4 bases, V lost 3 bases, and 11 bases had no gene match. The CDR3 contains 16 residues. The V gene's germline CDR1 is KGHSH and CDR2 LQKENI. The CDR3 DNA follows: TGTGCCAGCTCACCCACCGGGACAGTTAGTTTCTATGGCTACACCTTC. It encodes CASSPTGTVSFYGYTF.

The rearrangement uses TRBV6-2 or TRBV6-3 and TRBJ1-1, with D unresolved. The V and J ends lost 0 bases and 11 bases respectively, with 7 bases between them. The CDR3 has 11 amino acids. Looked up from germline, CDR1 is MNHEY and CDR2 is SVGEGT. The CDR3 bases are TGTGCCAGCAGTTACTCAGGGAGCGCTTTCTTT. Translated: CASSYSGSAFF.

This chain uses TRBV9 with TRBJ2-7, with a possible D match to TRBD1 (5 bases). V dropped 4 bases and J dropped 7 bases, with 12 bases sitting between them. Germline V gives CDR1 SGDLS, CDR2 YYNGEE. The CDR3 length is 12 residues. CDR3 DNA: TGTGCCAGCAGCACCCCTAGGGGAGAGCAGTACTTC. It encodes CASSTPRGEQYF.

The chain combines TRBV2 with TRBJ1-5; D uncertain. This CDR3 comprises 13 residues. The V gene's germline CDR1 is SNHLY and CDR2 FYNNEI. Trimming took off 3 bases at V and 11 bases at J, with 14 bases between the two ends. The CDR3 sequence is CASSDSWASAQHF. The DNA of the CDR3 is TGTGCCAGCAGTGATTCGTGGGCTTCGGCCCAGCATTTT.

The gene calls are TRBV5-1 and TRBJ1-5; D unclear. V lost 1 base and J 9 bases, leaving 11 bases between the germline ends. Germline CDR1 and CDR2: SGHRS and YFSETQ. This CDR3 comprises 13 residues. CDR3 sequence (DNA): TGCGCCAGCAGCTTGCTGGGCAGCGGGCCCCAGCATTTT. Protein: CASSLLGSGPQHF.

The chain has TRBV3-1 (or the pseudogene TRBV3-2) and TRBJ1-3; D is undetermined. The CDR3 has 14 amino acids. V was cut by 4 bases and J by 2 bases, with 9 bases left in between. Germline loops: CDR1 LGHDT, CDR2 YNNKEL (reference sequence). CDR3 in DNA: TGTGCCAGCAGCCCCCACGGGGCTGGAAACACCATATATTTT. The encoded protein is CASSPHGAGNTIYF.

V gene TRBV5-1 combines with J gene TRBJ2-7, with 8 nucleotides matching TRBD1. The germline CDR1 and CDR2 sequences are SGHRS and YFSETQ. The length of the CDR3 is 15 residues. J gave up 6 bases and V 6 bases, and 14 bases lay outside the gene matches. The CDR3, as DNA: TGCGCCAGCAATTTTCCGGGACAGGCTGTCTCCGAGCAGTACTTC. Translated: CASNFPGQAVSEQYF.

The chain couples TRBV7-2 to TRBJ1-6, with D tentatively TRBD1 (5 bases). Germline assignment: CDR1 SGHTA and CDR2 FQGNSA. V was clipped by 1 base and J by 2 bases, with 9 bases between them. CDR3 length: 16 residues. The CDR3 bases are TGTGCCAGCAGCTTAGGAAGGGGCCCCTATAATTCACCCCTCCACTTT. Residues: CASSLGRGPYNSPLHF.

The DNA of the CDR3 is TGTGCCAGCAGCACCGAAGCGGGGGGACACTACGAGCAGTACTTC. Translated: CASSTEAGGHYEQYF. This chain links TRBV7-2 with TRBJ2-7; 9 bases fit TRBD2. After removal of 5 bases from V and 3 bases from J, the junction contained 8 bases not matched to a gene. CDR1 is SGHTA and CDR2 is FQGNSA in the germline V gene. This CDR3 comprises 15 residues.

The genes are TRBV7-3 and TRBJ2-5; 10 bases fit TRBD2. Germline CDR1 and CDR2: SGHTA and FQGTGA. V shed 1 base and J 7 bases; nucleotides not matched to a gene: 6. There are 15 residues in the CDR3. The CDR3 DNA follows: TGTGCCAGCAGCTTAAACAGCGGGGGGGCGTCGACCCAGTACTTC. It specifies CASSLNSGGASTQYF. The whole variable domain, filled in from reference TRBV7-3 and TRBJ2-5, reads GAGVSQTPSNKVTEKGKYVELRCDPISGHTALYWYRQSLGQGPEFLIYFQGTGAADDSGLPNDRFFAVRPEGSVSTLKIQRTERGDSAVYLCASSLNSGGASTQYFGPGTRLLVL.

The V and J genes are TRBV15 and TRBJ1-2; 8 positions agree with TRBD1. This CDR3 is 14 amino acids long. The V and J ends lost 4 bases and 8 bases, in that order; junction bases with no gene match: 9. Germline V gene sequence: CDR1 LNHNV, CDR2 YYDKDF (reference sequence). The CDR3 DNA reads TGTGCCACCAGCACCTTAGACAGGGGCGACGGCTACACCTTC. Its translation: CATSTLDRGDGYTF.

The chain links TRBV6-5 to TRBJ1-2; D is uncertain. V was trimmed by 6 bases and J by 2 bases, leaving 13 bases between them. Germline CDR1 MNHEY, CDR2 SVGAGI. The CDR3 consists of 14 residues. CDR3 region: CASSRSGPNYGYTF. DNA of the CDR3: TGTGCCAGCAGCCGCAGCGGGCCCAACTATGGCTACACCTTC.

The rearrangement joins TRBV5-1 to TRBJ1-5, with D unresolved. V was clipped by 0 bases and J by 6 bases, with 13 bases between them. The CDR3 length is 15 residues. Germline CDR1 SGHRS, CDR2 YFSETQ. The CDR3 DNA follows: TGCGCCAGCAGCTTGGGAGATCAAACCGGTCAGCCCCAGCATTTT. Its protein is CASSLGDQTGQPQHF.

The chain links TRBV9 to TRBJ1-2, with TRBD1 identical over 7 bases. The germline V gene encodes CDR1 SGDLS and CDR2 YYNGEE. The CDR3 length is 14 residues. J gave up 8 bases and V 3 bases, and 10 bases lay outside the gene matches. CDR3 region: CASSEPTGVRGYTF. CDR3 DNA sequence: TGTGCCAGCAGCGAACCCACAGGGGTGAGGGGCTACACCTTC.

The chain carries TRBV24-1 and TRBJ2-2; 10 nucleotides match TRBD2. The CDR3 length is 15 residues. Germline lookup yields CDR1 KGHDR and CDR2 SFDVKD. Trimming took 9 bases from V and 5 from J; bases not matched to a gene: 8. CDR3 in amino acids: CATRPGLASTGELFF. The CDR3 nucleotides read TGTGCCACCCGCCCGGGACTAGCGAGTACCGGGGAGCTGTTTTTT.

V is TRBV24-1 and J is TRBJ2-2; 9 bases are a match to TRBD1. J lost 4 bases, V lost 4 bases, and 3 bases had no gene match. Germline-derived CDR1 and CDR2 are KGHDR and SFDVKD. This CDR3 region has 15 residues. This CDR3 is CATSEGGQGTGELFF. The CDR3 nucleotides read TGTGCCACCAGTGAGGGGGGACAGGGCACCGGGGAGCTGTTTTTT.

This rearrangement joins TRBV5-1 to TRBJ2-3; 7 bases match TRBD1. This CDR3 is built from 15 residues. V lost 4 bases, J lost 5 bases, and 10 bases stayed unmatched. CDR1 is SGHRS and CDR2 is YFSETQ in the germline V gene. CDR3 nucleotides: TGCGCCAGCAGCCTAGAGACAGGGTTTGGAGATACGCAGTATTTT. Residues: CASSLETGFGDTQYF.

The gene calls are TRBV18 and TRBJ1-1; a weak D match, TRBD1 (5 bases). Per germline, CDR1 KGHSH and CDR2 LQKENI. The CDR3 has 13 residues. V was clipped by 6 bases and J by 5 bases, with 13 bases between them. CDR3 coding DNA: TGTGCCAGCTCCTCCAGGGTCAAGACTGAAGCTTTCTTT. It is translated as CASSSRVKTEAFF.

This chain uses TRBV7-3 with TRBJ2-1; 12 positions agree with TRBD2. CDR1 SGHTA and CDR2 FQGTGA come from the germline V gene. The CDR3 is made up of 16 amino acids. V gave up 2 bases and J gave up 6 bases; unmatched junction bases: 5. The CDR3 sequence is CASSLSRTSGVNEQFF. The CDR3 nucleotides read TGTGCCAGCAGCTTATCTCGGACTAGCGGGGTCAATGAGCAGTTCTTC. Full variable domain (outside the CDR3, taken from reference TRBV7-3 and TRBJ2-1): GAGVSQTPSNKVTEKGKYVELRCDPISGHTALYWYRQSLGQGPEFLIYFQGTGAADDSGLPNDRFFAVRPEGSVSTLKIQRTERGDSAVYLCASSLSRTSGVNEQFFGPGTRLTVL.

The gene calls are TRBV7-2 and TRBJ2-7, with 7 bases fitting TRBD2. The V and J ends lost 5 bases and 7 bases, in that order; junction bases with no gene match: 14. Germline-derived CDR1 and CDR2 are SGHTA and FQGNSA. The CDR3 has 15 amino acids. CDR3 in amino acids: CASSISGEPTTEQYF. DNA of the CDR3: TGTGCCAGCAGCATCAGCGGGGAGCCTACGACTGAGCAGTACTTC.

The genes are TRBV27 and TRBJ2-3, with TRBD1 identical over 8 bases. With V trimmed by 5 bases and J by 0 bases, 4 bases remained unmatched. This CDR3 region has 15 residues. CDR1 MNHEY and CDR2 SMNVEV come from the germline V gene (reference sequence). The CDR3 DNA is TGTGCCAGCAGTAAATGGACAGGGAGCACAGATACGCAGTATTTT. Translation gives CASSKWTGSTDTQYF.